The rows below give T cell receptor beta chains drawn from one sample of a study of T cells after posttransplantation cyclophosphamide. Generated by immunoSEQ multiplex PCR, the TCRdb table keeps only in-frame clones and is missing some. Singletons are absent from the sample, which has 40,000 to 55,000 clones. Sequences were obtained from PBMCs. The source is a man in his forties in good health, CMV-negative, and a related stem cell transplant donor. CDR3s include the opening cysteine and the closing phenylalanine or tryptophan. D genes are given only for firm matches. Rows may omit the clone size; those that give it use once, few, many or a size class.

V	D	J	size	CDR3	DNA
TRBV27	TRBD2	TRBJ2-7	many	CASSFGEGYEQYF	TGTGCCAGCAGTTTCGGGGAGGGGTACGAGCAGTACTTC
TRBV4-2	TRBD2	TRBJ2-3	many	CASSQGMTSGTDTQYF	TGTGCCAGCAGCCAAGGTATGACTAGCGGCACAGATACGCAGTATTTT
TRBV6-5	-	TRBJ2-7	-	CASKIGSYEQYF	TGTGCCAGCAAGATCGGGTCCTACGAGCAGTACTTC
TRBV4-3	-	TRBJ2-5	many	CASSQDGGADQETQYF	TGCGCCAGCAGCCAAGATGGAGGAGCGGACCAAGAGACCCAGTACTTC
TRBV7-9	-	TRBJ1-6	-	CASSLERGTGSYNSPLHF	TGTGCCAGCAGCTTAGAAAGGGGGACGGGCTCCTATAATTCACCCCTCCACTTT
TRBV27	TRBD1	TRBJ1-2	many	CASSRTGSTLYGYTF	TGTGCCAGCTCCCGGACAGGCTCAACCCTCTATGGCTACACCTTC
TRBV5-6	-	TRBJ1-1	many	CASSLGLRETEAFF	TGTGCCAGCAGCTTGGGTCTTAGGGAGACTGAAGCTTTCTTT
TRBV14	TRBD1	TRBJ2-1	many	CASSQDWTGQQFF	TGTGCCAGCAGCCAAGATTGGACAGGGCAGCAGTTCTTC
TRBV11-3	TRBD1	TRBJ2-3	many	CASSFRQGSTDTQYF	TGTGCCAGCAGCTTTAGACAGGGGAGCACAGATACGCAGTATTTT
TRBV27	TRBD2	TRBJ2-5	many	CASSRRLAHVGETQYF	TGTGCCAGCAGTCGTAGACTAGCCCACGTTGGCGAGACCCAGTACTTC
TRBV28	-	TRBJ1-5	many	CASSSLSGGIGQPQHF	TGTGCCAGCAGCTCTCTTTCTGGGGGGATAGGGCAGCCCCAGCATTTT
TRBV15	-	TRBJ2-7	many	CATSRDIGTGPHEQYF	TGTGCCACCAGCAGAGATATTGGTACAGGGCCACACGAGCAGTACTTC
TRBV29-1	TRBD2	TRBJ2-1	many	CSVEGVGTSLDEQFF	TGCAGCGTTGAAGGAGTAGGGACTAGTCTAGATGAGCAGTTCTTC
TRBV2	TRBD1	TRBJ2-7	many	CASSDAGGLYEQYF	TGTGCCAGCAGTGACGCAGGGGGCTTGTACGAGCAGTACTTC
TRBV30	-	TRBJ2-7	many	CAWGGASGFSYEQYF	TGTGCCTGGGGGGGGGCTAGCGGATTCTCCTACGAGCAGTACTTC
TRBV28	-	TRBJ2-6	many	CASATPEGANVLTF	TGTGCCAGCGCCACCCCGGAGGGGGCCAACGTCCTGACTTTC
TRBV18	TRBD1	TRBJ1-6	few	CASSPNRGDNSPLHF	TGTGCCAGCTCACCTAACAGGGGAGATAATTCACCCCTCCACTTT
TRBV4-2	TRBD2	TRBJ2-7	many	CASSQDTGREREAYEQYF	TGTGCCAGCAGCCAAGATACGGGCCGGGAGCGGGAAGCCTACGAGCAGTACTTC
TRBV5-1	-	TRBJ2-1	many	CASSSSLIYSSYNEQFF	-
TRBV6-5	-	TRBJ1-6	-	CASSPGGMYNSPLHF	TGTGCCAGCAGCCCGGGGGGGATGTATAATTCACCCCTCCACTTT
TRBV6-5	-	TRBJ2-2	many	CASSSPGGWDGELFF	TGTGCCAGCAGTTCCCCGGGGGGCTGGGACGGGGAGCTGTTTTTT
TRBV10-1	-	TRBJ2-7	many	CASKGEGEQYF	TGCGCCTCTAAGGGGGAAGGCGAGCAGTACTTC
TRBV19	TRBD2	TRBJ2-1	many	CASSHLAGGGFEQFF	TGTGCCAGTAGTCATCTAGCGGGAGGGGGGTTTGAGCAGTTCTTC
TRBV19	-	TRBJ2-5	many	CASSTRDLTQETQYF	TGTGCCAGTAGTACAAGGGACTTAACCCAAGAGACCCAGTACTTC
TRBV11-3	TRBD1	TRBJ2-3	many	CASSLGQGAKDTQYF	TGTGCCAGCAGCTTAGGACAGGGGGCTAAAGATACGCAGTATTTT
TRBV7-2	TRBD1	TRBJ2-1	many	CASSLDRSVSEQFF	TGTGCCAGCAGCTTGGACAGGTCAGTCTCTGAGCAGTTCTTC
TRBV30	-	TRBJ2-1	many	CAWSVPGLVNEQFF	TGTGCCTGGAGTGTCCCGGGACTCGTCAATGAGCAGTTCTTC
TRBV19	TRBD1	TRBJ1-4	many	CASTGQGGATNEKLFF	TGTGCCAGTACCGGACAGGGGGGGGCGACTAATGAAAAACTGTTTTTT
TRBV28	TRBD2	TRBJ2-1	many	CASRLAGEQFF	TGTGCCAGCAGGCTAGCGGGGGAGCAGTTCTTC
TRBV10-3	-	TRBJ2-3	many	CAIILTGEAPPLSTDTQYF	TGTGCCATCATCCTAACAGGGGAGGCCCCTCCACTTAGCACAGATACGCAGTATTTT
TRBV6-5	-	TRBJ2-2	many	CASRDSPNTGELFF	TGTGCCAGCCGGGACTCCCCGAACACCGGGGAGCTGTTTTTT
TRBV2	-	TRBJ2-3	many	CASSDPSGTSTDTQYF	TGTGCCAGCAGTGATCCCTCAGGGACTAGCACAGATACGCAGTATTTT
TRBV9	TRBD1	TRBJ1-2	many	CASSEGRGYGYTF	TGTGCCAGCAGCGAAGGCAGGGGGTATGGCTACACCTTC
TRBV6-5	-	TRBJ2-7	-	CASSETRGYYEQYF	TGTGCCAGCAGTGAAACCAGGGGATACTACGAGCAGTACTTC
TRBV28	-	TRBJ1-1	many	CASSLSLDSSNTEAFF	TGTGCCAGCAGTTTATCCCTGGACAGTTCGAACACTGAAGCTTTCTTT
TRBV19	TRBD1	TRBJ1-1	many	CASSIVQPTGGNTEAFF	TGTGCCAGTAGTATAGTCCAGCCGACAGGGGGGAACACTGAAGCTTTCTTT
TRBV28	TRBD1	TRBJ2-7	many	CASSSHLGQGATYEQYF	TGTGCCAGCAGTTCCCACCTAGGACAGGGAGCTACCTACGAGCAGTACTTC
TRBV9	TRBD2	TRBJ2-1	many	CASSGSGSYEQFF	TGTGCCAGCAGCGGTAGCGGGAGCTATGAGCAGTTCTTC